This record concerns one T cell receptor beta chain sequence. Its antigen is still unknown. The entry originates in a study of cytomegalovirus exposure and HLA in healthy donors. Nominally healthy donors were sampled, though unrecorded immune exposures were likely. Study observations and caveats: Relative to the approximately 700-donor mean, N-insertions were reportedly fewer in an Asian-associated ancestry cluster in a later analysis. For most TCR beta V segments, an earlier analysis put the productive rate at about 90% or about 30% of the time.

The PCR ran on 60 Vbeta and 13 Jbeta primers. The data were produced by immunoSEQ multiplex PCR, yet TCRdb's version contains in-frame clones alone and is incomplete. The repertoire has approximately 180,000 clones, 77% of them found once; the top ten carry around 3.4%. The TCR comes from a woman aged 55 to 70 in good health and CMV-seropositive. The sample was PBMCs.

The CDR3 region has the DNA TGTGCCAGCAGAGGTACAGGGGACATTGGCTACACCTTC. Translation gives CASRGTGDIGYTF. This rearrangement joins TRBV6-1 to TRBJ1-2, with 7 bases fitting TRBD1. Germline values: CDR1 MNHNS, CDR2 SASEGT. There are 13 residues in the CDR3. The V segment lost 6 bases and the J segment 7 bases; nucleotides outside the gene matches: 8.